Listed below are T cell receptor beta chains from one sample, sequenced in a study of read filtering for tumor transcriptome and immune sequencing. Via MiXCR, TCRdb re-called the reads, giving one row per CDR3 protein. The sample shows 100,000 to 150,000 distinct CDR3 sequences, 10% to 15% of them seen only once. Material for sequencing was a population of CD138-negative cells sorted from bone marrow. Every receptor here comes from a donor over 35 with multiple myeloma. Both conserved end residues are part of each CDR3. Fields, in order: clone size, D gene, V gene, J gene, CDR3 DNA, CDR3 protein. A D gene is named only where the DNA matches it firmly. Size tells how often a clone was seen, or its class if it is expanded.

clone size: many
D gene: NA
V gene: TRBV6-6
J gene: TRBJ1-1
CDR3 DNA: TGTGCCAGCAGTTTTTATTCCCCGGTGCATGAAGCTTTCTTT
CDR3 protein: CASSFYSPVHEAFF

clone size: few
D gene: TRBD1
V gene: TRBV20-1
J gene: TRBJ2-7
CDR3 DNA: TGCAGTGCTAGAGATCGGACAGGGGGCAATTACGAGCAGTACTTC
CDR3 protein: CSARDRTGGNYEQYF

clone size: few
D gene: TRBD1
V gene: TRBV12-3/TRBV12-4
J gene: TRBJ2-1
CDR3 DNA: TGTGCCAGCAGTCCTCAGGGGGACGGCAAGTTCTTC
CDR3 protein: CASSPQGDGKFF

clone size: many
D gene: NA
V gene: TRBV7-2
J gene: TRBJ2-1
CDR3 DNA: TGTGCCAGCTCCGTCTTTTACGAGCAGTTCTTC
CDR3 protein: CASSVFYEQFF

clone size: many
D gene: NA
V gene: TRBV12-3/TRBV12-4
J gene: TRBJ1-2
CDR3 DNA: TGTGCCAGCAGTTACCGGGTCCCTCATGGCTACACCTTC
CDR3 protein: CASSYRVPHGYTF

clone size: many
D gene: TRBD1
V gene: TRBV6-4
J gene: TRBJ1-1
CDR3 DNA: TGTGCCAGCAGTGACTCGACAGGGGGTGGGTCTTTCTTT
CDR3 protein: CASSDSTGGGSFF

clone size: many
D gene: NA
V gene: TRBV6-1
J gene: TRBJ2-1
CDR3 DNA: TGTGCCAGCCCCCGGTCGGGCGCCCTGCAGGGGAGAGAAGCTGAGCAGTTCTTC
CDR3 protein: CASPRSGALQGREAEQFF

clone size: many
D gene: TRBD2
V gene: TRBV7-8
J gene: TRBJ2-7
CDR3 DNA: TGTGCCAGCAGCTTCAACACCGGGACTACTAGCTCCTACGAGCAGTACTTC
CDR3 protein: CASSFNTGTTSSYEQYF

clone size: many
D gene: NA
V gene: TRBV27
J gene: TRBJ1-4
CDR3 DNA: TGTGCCAGCAGTCTCCTCGCCACTAATGAAAAACTGTTTTTT
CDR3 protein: CASSLLATNEKLFF

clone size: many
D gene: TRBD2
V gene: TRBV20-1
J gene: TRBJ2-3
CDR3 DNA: TGCAGTGCTAGATCCTTGACTAGCGGGCTCACAGATACGCAGTATTTT
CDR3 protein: CSARSLTSGLTDTQYF

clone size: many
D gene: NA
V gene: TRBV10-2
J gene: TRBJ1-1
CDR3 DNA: TGCGCCAGCAGTGAACCAGGCTCCGCTTTCTTT
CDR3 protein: CASSEPGSAFF